A single sample gave rise to the 30 T cell receptor beta chains below, sequenced in a study of CD8+ T cells in alopecia areata (dated by TCRdb to the late 2010s). The library was built by means of the immunoSEQ multiplex PCR assay. To provide template for TCR sequencing, every sample had RNA extracted and reverse transcribed into cDNA. As stored in TCRdb, this immuneACCESS dataset retains in-frame rearrangements with V and J assigned. A fraction of the clones does not appear; measured against another copy, unresolved V genes explain less than half of the discrepancy, and the remainder lacks a known reason. The sample profile shows 90,000 to 120,000 clones; around 59% of them were found once. The top ten constitute around a fifth of the sample. Sequences were obtained from CD8+ T cells sorted from blood. These receptors all stem from a human donor in good health.

This clone appeared a few times. The chain joins TRBV25-1 to TRBJ2-7; 8 nucleotides line up with TRBD1. The CDR3 contains 14 residues. Germline loops: CDR1 MGHDK, CDR2 SYGVNS. V was clipped by 6 bases and J by 4 bases; unmatched bases: 8. The CDR3 is CASRPGQEVYEQYF. The CDR3 DNA reads as TGTGCCAGCAGACCGGGACAGGAGGTGTACGAGCAGTACTTC.

The rearrangement uses TRBV28 and TRBJ2-6; D is perhaps TRBD2 (5 bases). Germline values: CDR1 MDHEN, CDR2 SYDVKM. Trimming removed 7 bases from V and 1 base from J, with 14 bases in between. The CDR3 contains 16 residues. The CDR3 DNA is TGTGCCAGCAACCCGATCGGGGAGTCTGGGGCCAACGTCCTGACTTTC. Protein: CASNPIGESGANVLTF.

A few counts support this clone. The V call is TRBV5-4, the J call TRBJ2-1; 10 bases match TRBD2. CDR1 is SGHNT and CDR2 is YYREEE in the germline V gene (reference sequence). The V and J ends lost 0 bases and 3 bases, in that order; junction bases with no gene match: 6. This CDR3 spans 17 amino acids. CDR3 nucleotides: TGTGCCAGCAGCTTGGAGAATAGCGGGGGGTACTACAATGAGCAGTTCTTC. Translation gives CASSLENSGGYYNEQFF.

V gene TRBV7-2 combines with J gene TRBJ2-7; a weak D match, TRBD1 (5 bases). CDR1 SGHTA and CDR2 FQGNSA come from the germline V gene. Trimming took off 3 bases at V and 3 bases at J, with 12 bases between the two ends. The CDR3 consists of 14 residues. CDR3 sequence reads: CASSLWGGDYEQYF. CDR3 coding DNA: TGTGCCAGCAGCTTGTGGGGCGGTGACTACGAGCAGTACTTC. The whole variable domain, filled in from reference TRBV7-2 and TRBJ2-7, reads GAGVSQSPSNKVTEKGKDVELRCDPISGHTALYWYRQSLGQGLEFLIYFQGNSAPDKSGLPSDRFSAERTGGSVSTLTIQRTQQEDSAVYLCASSLWGGDYEQYFGPGTRLTVT.

The rearrangement links TRBV11-1 to TRBJ2-7; TRBD1 matches 8 bases. J lost 5 bases, V lost 7 bases, and 16 bases had no gene match. CDR3 length: 16 amino acids. Germline V CDR1 and CDR2: SGHAT, FQDESV (reference sequence). CDR3 nucleotide sequence: TGTGCCAGCACCATTAACGGGCAGGGGGCTTCCCACGAGCAGTACTTC. Its protein is CASTINGQGASHEQYF. Drawing the rest from reference TRBV11-1 and TRBJ2-7, the complete variable domain is EAEVAQSPRYKITEKSQAVAFWCDPISGHATLYWYRQILGQGPELLVQFQDESVVDDSQLPKDRFSAERLKGVDSTLKIQPAELGDSAMYLCASTINGQGASHEQYFGPGTRLTVT.

This clone turned up a few times. The chain recombines TRBV9 with TRBJ1-2, with 10 nucleotides matching TRBD1. Germline-derived CDR1 and CDR2 are SGDLS and YYNGEE. The CDR3 sequence is 16 residues long. V lost 0 bases to trimming and J lost 0 bases; unmatched junction nucleotides: 2. CDR3 bases: TGTGCCAGCAGCGTAGGACAGGGGGCGTCTAACTATGGCTACACCTTC. This translates into CASSVGQGASNYGYTF.

The chain is built from TRBV5-6 and TRBJ2-2, with 7 bases fitting TRBD2. CDR1 SGHDT and CDR2 YYEEEE come from the germline V gene. The CDR3 totals 16 residues. Unmatched junction bases numbered 7, after V lost 0 bases and J lost 5 bases. Here the CDR3 DNA reads TGTGCCAGCAGCTTGGCCGGGAGCGGGGCTACCGGGGAGCTGTTTTTT. Protein sequence: CASSLAGSGATGELFF.

The count of this clone is one. The chain carries TRBV30 and TRBJ1-5, with a possible D match to TRBD1 (6 bases). The CDR3 is 14 residues long. The V and J ends lost 2 bases and 7 bases respectively, with 15 bases between them. Germline V gene lookup returns CDR1 GTSNPN and CDR2 SVGIG (reference sequence). In nucleotides, the CDR3 is TGTGCCTGGAGTAAGGGGGGAGCGGGACAGCCCCAGCATTTT. It yields the protein CAWSKGGAGQPQHF.

About this clone: The sample carries other DNA sequences with the same CDR3. The genes are TRBV27 and TRBJ2-5; 7 bases match TRBD2. The trim removed 1 base at V and 1 base at J, leaving 0 bases unmatched. Per the germline V gene, CDR1 is MNHEY and CDR2 is SMNVEV (reference sequence). There are 14 residues in the CDR3. CDR3 DNA: TGTGCCAGCAGTTTATTAGCGGGCCAAGAGACCCAGTACTTC. Its protein product is CASSLLAGQETQYF.

This clone has more than one count but fewer than ten. This chain links TRBV5-4 with TRBJ2-7; D tentatively fits TRBD1 or TRBD2 (5 bases each). This CDR3 spans 14 amino acids. Trimming took 2 bases from V and 3 from J, leaving 12 bases between them. Germline-derived CDR1 and CDR2 are SGHNT and YYREEE (reference sequence). CDR3 amino acids: CASSFQGAHYEQYF. The CDR3 coding sequence is TGTGCCAGCAGCTTTCAGGGAGCCCACTACGAGCAGTACTTC.

This rearrangement joins TRBV6-1 to TRBJ2-5; D ambiguous. The CDR3 is 13 amino acids. Germline CDR1 is MNHNS and CDR2 is SASEGT. Deletions cut 5 bases from V and 3 bases from J, with 10 bases between. CDR3 sequence (DNA): TGTGCCAGCAGTCTCAAAGAGGAAGAGACCCAGTACTTC. This translates into CASSLKEEETQYF.

The chain uses TRBV6-4 and TRBJ2-5, with TRBD2 matching over 9 bases. CDR3 length: 14 amino acids. Unmatched junction bases numbered 7, after V lost 6 bases and J lost 5 bases. In germline, CDR1 is MRHNA, CDR2 SNTAGT. DNA of the CDR3: TGTGCCAGCAGAAAGGGACTAGCTTCGGAGACCCAGTACTTC. Its protein product is CASRKGLASETQYF.

This chain joins TRBV29-1 and TRBJ2-5; the match to TRBD1 covers 10 bases. The trim removed 6 bases at V and 5 bases at J, leaving 6 bases unmatched. From germline, CDR1 is SQVTM and CDR2 ANQGSEA. The CDR3 has 13 residues. CDR3: CSVPDRGQETQYF. CDR3 bases: TGCAGCGTGCCAGACAGGGGGCAGGAGACCCAGTACTTC.

This clone was detected a few times. The chain links TRBV13 to TRBJ2-7; D not certain. Germline V gene lookup returns CDR1 PRHDT and CDR2 FYEKMQ (reference sequence). V was pared by 6 bases and J by 3 bases, with 9 bases between. The CDR3 runs 12 residues. CDR3 loop: CASSPGFYEQYF. Written as DNA, the CDR3 is TGTGCCAGCAGTCCAGGATTCTACGAGCAGTACTTC.

V usage is TRBV7-8 and J usage is TRBJ2-5; the match to TRBD1 covers 10 bases. CDR3 size: 15 residues. J gave up 4 bases and V 5 bases, and 7 bases lay outside the gene matches. CDR1 is SGHVS, CDR2 FQNEAQ, per germline. The CDR3 here is CASSVRGTGVETQYF. Written as DNA, the CDR3 is TGTGCCAGCAGCGTTAGGGGGACAGGGGTAGAGACCCAGTACTTC.

The CDR3 region is CATSRETSADNEQFF. DNA for the CDR3: TGTGCCACCAGCAGAGAAACTAGCGCTGACAATGAGCAGTTCTTC. This chain links TRBV15 with TRBJ2-1, with TRBD2 identical over 7 bases. J gave up 5 bases and V 0 bases, and 4 bases lay outside the gene matches. Germline CDR1 and CDR2: LNHNV and YYDKDF (reference sequence). This CDR3 region has 15 residues. Supplemented by reference TRBV15 and TRBJ2-1, the full variable domain reads DAMVIQNPRYQVTQFGKPVTLSCSQTLNHNVMYWYQQKSSQAPKLLFHYYDKDFNNEADTPDNFQSRRPNTSFCFLDIRSPGLGDTAMYLCATSRETSADNEQFFGPGTRLTVL.

The chain links TRBV5-6 to TRBJ1-5; the match to TRBD1 covers 7 bases. Germline values: CDR1 SGHDT, CDR2 YYEEEE. CDR3 length: 14 residues. V shed 2 bases and J 4 bases; nucleotides not matched to a gene: 3. In DNA form, the CDR3 reads TGTGCCAGCAGCTTCGGGACAGCTAATCAGCCCCAGCATTTT. Its protein is CASSFGTANQPQHF.

The chain employs TRBV15 and TRBJ2-3; D gene unclear. V dropped 3 bases and J dropped 2 bases, with 15 bases sitting between them. In germline, CDR1 is LNHNV, CDR2 YYDKDF (reference sequence). The CDR3 covers 16 residues. The chain's CDR3 is CATSRPGSEYTDTQYF. In DNA, the CDR3 is TGTGCCACCAGCAGGCCCGGCTCCGAGTACACAGATACGCAGTATTTT.

As DNA, the CDR3 is TGTGCCAGCAGCTTAGCTGAGGGCAACAATGAGCAGTTCTTC. Translating it yields CASSLAEGNNEQFF. The chain employs TRBV13 and TRBJ2-1, with D perhaps TRBD2 (5 bases). Germline CDR1 and CDR2: PRHDT and FYEKMQ (reference sequence). Trimming shortened V by 1 base and J by 5 bases, and 9 bases separated the two germline ends. The CDR3 totals 14 residues.

This rearrangement joins TRBV29-1 to TRBJ1-4; perhaps TRBD1 as D (5 bases). The CDR3 has 11 amino acids. V was pared by 7 bases and J by 7 bases, with 10 bases between. Germline V CDR1 and CDR2: SQVTM, ANQGSEA. The CDR3 DNA reads TGCAGCGGGGGGGGAGCTGAAAAACTGTTTTTT. As protein: CSGGGAEKLFF.

The chain recombines TRBV30 with TRBJ2-2, with 7 bases identical to TRBD1. Germline assignment: CDR1 GTSNPN and CDR2 SVGIG (reference sequence). The CDR3 consists of 14 residues. The V segment lost 1 base and the J segment 7 bases; nucleotides outside the gene matches: 6. This CDR3 reads CAWSGQGDSGELFF. The CDR3 DNA is TGTGCCTGGAGTGGACAGGGCGATAGCGGGGAGCTGTTTTTT.

The chain employs TRBV6-5 and TRBJ2-2; TRBD1 matches 8 bases. In germline, CDR1 is MNHEY, CDR2 SVGAGI. V lost 4 bases, J lost 3 bases, and 4 bases stayed unmatched. The CDR3 extends over 15 amino acids. The CDR3 region is CASSWYRGDTGELFF. CDR3 sequence (DNA): TGTGCCAGCAGTTGGTACAGGGGGGACACCGGGGAGCTGTTTTTT.

This clone was seen more than once but under ten times. The chain employs TRBV2 and TRBJ2-2; D not resolved. Germline values: CDR1 SNHLY, CDR2 FYNNEI. V shed 4 bases and J shed 1 base, with 4 bases lying between them. This CDR3 is built from 13 residues. CDR3 protein: CASSVGNTGELFF. The CDR3 DNA reads as TGTGCCAGCAGTGTCGGGAACACCGGGGAGCTGTTTTTT.

The chain combines TRBV19 with TRBJ2-3; no clear D. CDR3 size: 17 residues. Germline CDR1 and CDR2: LNHDA and SQIVND (reference sequence). V dropped 3 bases and J dropped 0 bases, with 16 bases sitting between them. The CDR3 sequence is CASSMVYATYSTDTQYF. For the CDR3, the DNA is TGTGCCAGTAGTATGGTATACGCGACATACAGCACAGATACGCAGTATTTT.

The J gene is TRBJ2-7, the V gene TRBV6-1, with a tentative D call TRBD2 (5 bases). This CDR3 comprises 15 residues. In germline, CDR1 is MNHNS, CDR2 SASEGT. V lost 6 bases to trimming and J lost 0 bases, with 15 bases between them. The CDR3 coding sequence is TGTGCCAGCAGCCGACTAACTTATAGCTCCTACGAGCAGTACTTC. Its protein is CASSRLTYSSYEQYF.

This sequence joins TRBV28 and TRBJ2-7; 7 nucleotides line up with TRBD2. Germline trimming cut 8 bases from V and 3 bases from J; bases unmatched to any gene: 4. The CDR3 spans 12 residues. Germline V gene lookup returns CDR1 MDHEN and CDR2 SYDVKM. CDR3 sequence: CASRTGGYEQYF. DNA for the CDR3: TGTGCCAGCCGAACGGGGGGCTACGAGCAGTACTTC.

The chain has TRBV7-9 and TRBJ1-1, with D unresolved. V was shortened by 1 base and J by 7 bases, with 10 bases between the two germline ends. The CDR3 runs 13 residues. Germline V lookup: CDR1 SEHNR, CDR2 FQNEAQ (reference sequence). CDR3 nucleotides: TGTGCCAGCAGCTTAGTTTCCCCTATTGAAGCTTTCTTT. As protein: CASSLVSPIEAFF.

The V gene is TRBV18, the J gene TRBJ1-6, with D maybe TRBD1 (6 bases). The CDR3 sequence is 18 residues long. Germline CDR1 KGHSH, CDR2 LQKENI. V shed 6 bases and J shed 3 bases, with 21 bases lying between them. CDR3 amino acids: CASSPARGHTIYNSPLHF. DNA for the CDR3: TGTGCCAGCTCCCCGGCCAGGGGCCATACCATCTATAATTCACCCCTCCACTTT.

This clone was picked up a small number of times. The rearrangement links TRBV13 to TRBJ1-3, with 9 bases aligning to TRBD1. The J segment lost 4 bases and the V segment lost 5 bases, leaving 9 bases of the junction unmatched. The germline CDR1 and CDR2 sequences are PRHDT and FYEKMQ (reference sequence). This CDR3 is built from 16 residues. In DNA form, the CDR3 reads TGTGCCAGCAGCGACGACGACAGGGGGTCAGGAAACACCATATATTTT. Protein sequence: CASSDDDRGSGNTIYF.

The chain combines TRBV20-1 with TRBJ1-2; D ambiguous. The V and J ends lost 3 bases and 8 bases respectively, with 10 bases between them. This CDR3 region has 11 residues. Germline V gives CDR1 DFQATT, CDR2 SNEGSKA (reference sequence). The CDR3 region has the DNA TGCAGTGCTAGGCTGGGGTTGGGCTACACCTTC. Translated, it gives CSARLGLGYTF.